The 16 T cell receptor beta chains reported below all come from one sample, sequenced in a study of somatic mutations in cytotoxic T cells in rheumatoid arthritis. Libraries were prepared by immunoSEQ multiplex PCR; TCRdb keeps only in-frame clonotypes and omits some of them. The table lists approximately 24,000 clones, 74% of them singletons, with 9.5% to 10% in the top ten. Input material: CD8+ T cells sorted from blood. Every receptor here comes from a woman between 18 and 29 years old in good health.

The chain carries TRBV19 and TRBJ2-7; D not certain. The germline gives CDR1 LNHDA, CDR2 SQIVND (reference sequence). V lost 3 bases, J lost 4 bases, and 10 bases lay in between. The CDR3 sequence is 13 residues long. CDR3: CASSMFGAYEQYF. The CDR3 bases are TGTGCCAGTAGTATGTTTGGAGCATACGAGCAGTACTTC.

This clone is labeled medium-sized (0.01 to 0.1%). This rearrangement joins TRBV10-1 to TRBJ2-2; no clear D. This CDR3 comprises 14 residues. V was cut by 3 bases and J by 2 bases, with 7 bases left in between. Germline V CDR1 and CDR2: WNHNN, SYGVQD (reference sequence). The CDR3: CASSDLGNTGELFF. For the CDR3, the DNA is TGCGCCAGCAGTGATTTGGGAAACACCGGGGAGCTGTTTTTT.

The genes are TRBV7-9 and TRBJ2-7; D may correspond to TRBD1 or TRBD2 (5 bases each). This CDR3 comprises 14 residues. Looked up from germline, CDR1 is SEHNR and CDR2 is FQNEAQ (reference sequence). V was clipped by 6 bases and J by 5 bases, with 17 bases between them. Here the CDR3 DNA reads TGTGCCAGCAGTTTCCACAGGACCGGGGACGAGCAGTACTTC. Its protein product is CASSFHRTGDEQYF.

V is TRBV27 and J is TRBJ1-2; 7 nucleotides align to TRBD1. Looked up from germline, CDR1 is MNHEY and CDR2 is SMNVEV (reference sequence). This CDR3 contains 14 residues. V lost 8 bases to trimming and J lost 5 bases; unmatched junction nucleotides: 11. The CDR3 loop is CASLGTGEGYGYTF. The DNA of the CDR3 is TGTGCCAGCCTAGGTACAGGGGAGGGTTATGGCTACACCTTC.

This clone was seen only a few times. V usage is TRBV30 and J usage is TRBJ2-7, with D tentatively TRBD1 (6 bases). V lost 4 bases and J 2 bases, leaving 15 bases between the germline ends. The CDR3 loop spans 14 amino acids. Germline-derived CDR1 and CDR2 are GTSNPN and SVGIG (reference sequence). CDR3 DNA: TGTGCCTGGACGACCGGGACAACTACCTACGAGCAGTACTTC. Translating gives CAWTTGTTTYEQYF.

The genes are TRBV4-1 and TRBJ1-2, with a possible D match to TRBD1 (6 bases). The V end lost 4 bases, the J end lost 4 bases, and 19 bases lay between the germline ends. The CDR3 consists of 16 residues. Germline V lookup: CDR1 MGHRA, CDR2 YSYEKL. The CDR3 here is CASSLERTGQPYGYTF. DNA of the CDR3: TGCGCCAGCAGCCTCGAAAGGACGGGACAACCCTATGGCTACACCTTC.

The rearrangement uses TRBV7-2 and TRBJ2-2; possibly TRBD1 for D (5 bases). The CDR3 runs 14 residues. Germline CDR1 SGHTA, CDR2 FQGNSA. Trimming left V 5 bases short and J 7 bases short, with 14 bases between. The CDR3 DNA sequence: TGTGCCAGCAGCCCTCTCGGTAGGGGCGGGGAGCTGTTTTTT. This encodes CASSPLGRGGELFF.

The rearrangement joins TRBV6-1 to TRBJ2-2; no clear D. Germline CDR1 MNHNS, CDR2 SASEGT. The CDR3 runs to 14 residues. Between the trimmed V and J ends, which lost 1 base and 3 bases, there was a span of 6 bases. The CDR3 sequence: CASSEGAYTGELFF. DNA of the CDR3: TGTGCCAGCAGTGAAGGGGCCTACACCGGGGAGCTGTTTTTT.

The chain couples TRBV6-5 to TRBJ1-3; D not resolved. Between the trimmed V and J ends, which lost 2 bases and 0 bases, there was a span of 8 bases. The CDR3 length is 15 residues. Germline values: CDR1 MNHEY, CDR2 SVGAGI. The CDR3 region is CASSYVGSSGNTIYF. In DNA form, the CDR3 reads TGTGCCAGCAGTTACGTAGGTTCCTCTGGAAACACCATATATTTT.

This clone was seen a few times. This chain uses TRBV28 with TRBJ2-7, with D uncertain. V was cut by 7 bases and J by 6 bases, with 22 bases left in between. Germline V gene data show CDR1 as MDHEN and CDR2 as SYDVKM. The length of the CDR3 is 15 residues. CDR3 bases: TGTGCCAGCACCACTGTCAGTTTTCGATCGGGCGAGCAGTACTTC. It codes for CASTTVSFRSGEQYF.

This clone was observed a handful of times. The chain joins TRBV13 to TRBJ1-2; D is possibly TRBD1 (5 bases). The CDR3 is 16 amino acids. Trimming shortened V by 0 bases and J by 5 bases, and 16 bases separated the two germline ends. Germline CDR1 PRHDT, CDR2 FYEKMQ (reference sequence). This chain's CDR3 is CASSLGMLGGGYGYTF. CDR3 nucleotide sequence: TGTGCCAGCAGCTTAGGGATGCTCGGTGGGGGGTATGGCTACACCTTC.

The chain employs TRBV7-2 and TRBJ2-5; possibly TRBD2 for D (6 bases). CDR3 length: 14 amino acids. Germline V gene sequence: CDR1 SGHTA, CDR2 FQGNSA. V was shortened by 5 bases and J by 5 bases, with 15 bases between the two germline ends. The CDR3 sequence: CASSKNPGRETQYF. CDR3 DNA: TGTGCCAGCAGCAAAAATCCGGGGAGGGAGACCCAGTACTTC.

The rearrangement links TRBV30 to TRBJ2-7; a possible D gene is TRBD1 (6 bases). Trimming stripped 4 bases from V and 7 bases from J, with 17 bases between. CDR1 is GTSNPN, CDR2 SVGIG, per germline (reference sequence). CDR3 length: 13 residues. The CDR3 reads CAWTPGVGWEQYF. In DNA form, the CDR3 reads TGTGCCTGGACCCCAGGGGTAGGTTGGGAGCAGTACTTC.

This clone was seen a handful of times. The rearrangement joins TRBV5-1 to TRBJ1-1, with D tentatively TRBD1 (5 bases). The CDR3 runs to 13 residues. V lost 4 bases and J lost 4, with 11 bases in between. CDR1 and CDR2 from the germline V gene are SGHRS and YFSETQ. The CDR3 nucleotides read TGCGCCAGCAGCCCGCAGGGTGCCACTGAAGCTTTCTTT. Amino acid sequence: CASSPQGATEAFF.

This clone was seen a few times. The CDR3 bases are TGTGCCAGCAGCTTAGCCACAGCGGGGGTCTCCTACGAGCAGTACTTC. The encoded protein is CASSLATAGVSYEQYF. The chain joins TRBV7-9 to TRBJ2-7; 8 nucleotides line up with TRBD2. Germline trimming cut 0 bases from V and 0 bases from J; bases unmatched to any gene: 4. This CDR3 is 16 amino acids long. Per germline, CDR1 SEHNR and CDR2 FQNEAQ (reference sequence).

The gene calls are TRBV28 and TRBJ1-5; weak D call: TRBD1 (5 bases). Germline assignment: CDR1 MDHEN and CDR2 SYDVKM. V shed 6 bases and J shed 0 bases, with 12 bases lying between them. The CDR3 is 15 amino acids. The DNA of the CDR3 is TGTGCCAGCAGCCCTACAGGATATAGCAATCAGCCCCAGCATTTT. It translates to CASSPTGYSNQPQHF.